The clone carrying this T cell receptor beta chain was seen a single time. The data are from a study of T cell changes during pregnancy in multiple sclerosis. TCRdb's copy holds only in-frame clones and misses some; the assay was immunoSEQ multiplex PCR. Of roughly 24,000 clones detected, over 75% appear once; the ten largest clones hold approximately 7.7%. V lost 4 bases to trimming and J lost 10 bases, with 13 bases between them. CDR1 and CDR2 (germline): MNHEY, SMNVEV (reference sequence). CDR3 size: 12 residues. This TCR was recovered from a female donor with multiple sclerosis, enrolled in a pregnancy study. The V call is TRBV27, the J call TRBJ1-1, with TRBD1 as a possible D gene (6 bases). The specimen comprised CD8+ T cells from peripheral blood mononuclear cells, sampled after pregnancy. CDR3 nucleotide sequence: TGTGCCAGCAGTTGTTGTCAGGGGACAGCTTTCTTT. It specifies CASSCCQGTAFF.